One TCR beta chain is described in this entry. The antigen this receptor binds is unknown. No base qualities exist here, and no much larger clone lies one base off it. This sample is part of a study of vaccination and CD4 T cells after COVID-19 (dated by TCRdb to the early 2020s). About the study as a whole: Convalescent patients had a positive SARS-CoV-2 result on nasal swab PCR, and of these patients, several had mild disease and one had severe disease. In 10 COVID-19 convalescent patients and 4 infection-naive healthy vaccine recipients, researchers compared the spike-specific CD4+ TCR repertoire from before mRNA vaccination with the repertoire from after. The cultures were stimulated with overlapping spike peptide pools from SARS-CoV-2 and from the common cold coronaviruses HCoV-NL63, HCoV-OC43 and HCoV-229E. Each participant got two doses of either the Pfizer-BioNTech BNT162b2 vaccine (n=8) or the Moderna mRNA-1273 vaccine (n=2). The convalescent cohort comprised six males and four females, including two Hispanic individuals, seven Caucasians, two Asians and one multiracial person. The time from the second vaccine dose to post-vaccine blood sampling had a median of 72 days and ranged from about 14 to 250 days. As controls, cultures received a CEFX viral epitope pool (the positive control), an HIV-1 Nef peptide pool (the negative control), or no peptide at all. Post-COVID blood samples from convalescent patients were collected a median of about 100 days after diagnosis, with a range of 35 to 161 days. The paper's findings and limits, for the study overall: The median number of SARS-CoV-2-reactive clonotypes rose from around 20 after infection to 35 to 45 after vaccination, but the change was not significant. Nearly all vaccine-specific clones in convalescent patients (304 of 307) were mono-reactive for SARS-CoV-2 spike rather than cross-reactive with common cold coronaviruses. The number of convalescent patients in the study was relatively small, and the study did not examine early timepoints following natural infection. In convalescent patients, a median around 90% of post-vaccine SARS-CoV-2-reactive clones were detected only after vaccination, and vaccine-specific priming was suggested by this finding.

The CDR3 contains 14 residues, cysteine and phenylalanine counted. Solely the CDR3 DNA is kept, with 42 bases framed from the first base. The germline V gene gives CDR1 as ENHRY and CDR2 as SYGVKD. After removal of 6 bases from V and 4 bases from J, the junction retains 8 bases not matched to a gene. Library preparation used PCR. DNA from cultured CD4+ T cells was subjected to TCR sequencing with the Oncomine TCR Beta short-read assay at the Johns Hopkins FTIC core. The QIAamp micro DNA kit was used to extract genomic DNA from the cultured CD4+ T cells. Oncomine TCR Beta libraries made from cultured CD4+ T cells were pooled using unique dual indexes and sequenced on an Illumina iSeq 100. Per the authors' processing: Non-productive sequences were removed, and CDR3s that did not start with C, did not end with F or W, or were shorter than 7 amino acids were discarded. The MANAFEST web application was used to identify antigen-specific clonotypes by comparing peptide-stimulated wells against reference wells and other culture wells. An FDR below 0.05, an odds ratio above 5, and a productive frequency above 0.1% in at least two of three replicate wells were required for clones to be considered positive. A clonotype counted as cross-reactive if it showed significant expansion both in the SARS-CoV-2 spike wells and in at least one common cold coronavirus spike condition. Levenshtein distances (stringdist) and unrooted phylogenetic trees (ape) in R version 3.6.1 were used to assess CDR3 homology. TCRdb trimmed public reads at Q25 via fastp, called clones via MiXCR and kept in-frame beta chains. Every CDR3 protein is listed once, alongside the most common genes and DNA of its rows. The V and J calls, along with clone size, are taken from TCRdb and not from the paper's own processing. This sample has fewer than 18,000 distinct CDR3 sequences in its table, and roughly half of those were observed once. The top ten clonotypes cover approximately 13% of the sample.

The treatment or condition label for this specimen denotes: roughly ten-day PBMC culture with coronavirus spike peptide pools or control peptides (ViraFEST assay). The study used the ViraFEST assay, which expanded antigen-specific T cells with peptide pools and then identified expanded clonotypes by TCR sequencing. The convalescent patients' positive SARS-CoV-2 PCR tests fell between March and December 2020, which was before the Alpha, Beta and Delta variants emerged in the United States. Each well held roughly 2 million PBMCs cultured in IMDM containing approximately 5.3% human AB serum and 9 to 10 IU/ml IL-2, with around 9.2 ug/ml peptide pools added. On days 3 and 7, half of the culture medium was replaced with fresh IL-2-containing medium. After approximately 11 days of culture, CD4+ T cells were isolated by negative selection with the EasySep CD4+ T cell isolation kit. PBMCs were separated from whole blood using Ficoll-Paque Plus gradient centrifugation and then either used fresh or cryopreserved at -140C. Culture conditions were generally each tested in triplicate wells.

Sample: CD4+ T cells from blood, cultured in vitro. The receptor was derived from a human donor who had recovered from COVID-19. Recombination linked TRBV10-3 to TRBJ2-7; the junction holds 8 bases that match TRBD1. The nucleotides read TGTGCCATCAGCTCTGACAGGGGTAGGTACGAGCAGTACTTC. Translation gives CAISSDRGRYEQYF.